These 19 T cell receptor beta chains were sequenced from one sample in a study of blood T cell repertoires in COVID-19. The table came from immunoSEQ multiplex PCR; TCRdb's copy has only in-frame clones and leaves some out. The table has 250,000 to 350,000 clones, almost 90% seen once. Sequencing was carried out using PBMCs or T cells enriched from blood (not recorded which). The receptor source for this set is a woman aged 18-29 years with acute COVID-19.

The V gene is TRBV18, the J gene TRBJ1-1; D is unclear. V was pared by 1 base and J by 1 base, with 10 bases between. The CDR3 contains 15 residues. Germline V CDR1 and CDR2: KGHSH, LQKENI. CDR3 amino acids: CASSPQREPNTEAFF. CDR3 DNA: TGTGCCAGCTCACCACAGCGGGAACCGAACACTGAAGCTTTCTTT. The whole variable domain, remainder taken from reference TRBV18 and TRBJ1-1, is NAGVMQNPRHLVRRRGQEARLRCSPMKGHSHVYWYRQLPEEGLKFMVYLQKENIIDESGMPKERFSAEFPKEGPSILRIQQVVRGDSAAYFCASSPQREPNTEAFFGQGTRLTVV.

The chain employs TRBV19 and TRBJ1-5, with TRBD1 matching 9 bases. V gave up 6 bases and J gave up 0 bases; unmatched junction bases: 9. Germline values: CDR1 LNHDA, CDR2 SQIVND (reference sequence). This CDR3 contains 17 residues. Here the CDR3 DNA reads TGTGCCAGTAGCACCGGGACAGGGACATATAGCAATCAGCCCCAGCATTTT. Protein: CASSTGTGTYSNQPQHF. Based on the CDR3 plus reference TRBV19 and TRBJ1-5, the full variable domain is DGGITQSPKYLFRKEGQNVTLSCEQNLNHDAMYWYRQDPGQGLRLIYYSQIVNDFQKGDIAEGYSVSREKKESFPLTVTSAQKNPTAFYLCASSTGTGTYSNQPQHFGDGTRLSIL.

The CDR3: CASSFLGVLAGDSPQYF. DNA of the CDR3: TGTGCCAGCAGCTTCCTGGGGGTGCTAGCGGGAGATTCGCCCCAGTACTTC. The chain employs TRBV7-3 and TRBJ2-5; 10 bases are shared with TRBD2. This CDR3 has 17 residues. Germline-derived CDR1 and CDR2 are SGHTA and FQGTGA. V trimming: 3 bases; J trimming: 9 bases; junction bases outside the gene matches: 16.

The rearrangement links TRBV19 to TRBJ2-1, with 13 bases fitting TRBD2. CDR1 is LNHDA and CDR2 is SQIVND in the germline V gene (reference sequence). This CDR3 spans 21 amino acids. Trimming cost V 5 bases and J 6 bases; bases outside gene matches: 22. DNA of the CDR3: TGTGCCAGTAGTCCGGCCGCTACTAGCGGGAGGGCCTTTGCCTGGGGCAATGAGCAGTTCTTC. Amino acid sequence: CASSPAATSGRAFAWGNEQFF.

This chain uses TRBV5-4 with TRBJ2-3; 9 bases align to TRBD1. The CDR3 loop spans 11 amino acids. After removal of 4 bases from V and 11 bases from J, the junction contained 2 bases not matched to a gene. The V gene's germline CDR1 is SGHNT and CDR2 YYREEE (reference sequence). The CDR3 reads CASSRQGEQYF. The CDR3 DNA follows: TGTGCCAGCAGCCGACAGGGGGAGCAGTATTTT.

The CDR3 DNA reads as TGTGCCAGCAGCCCCCGGGTACTTAGCACAGATACGCAGTATTTT. Translating it yields CASSPRVLSTDTQYF. V usage is TRBV6-5 and J usage is TRBJ2-3; D not certain. Germline V gene sequence: CDR1 MNHEY, CDR2 SVGAGI. The V gene lost 6 bases and the J gene lost 0 bases, with 13 bases spanning the gap. The CDR3 is 15 residues long.

This clone was recorded only once. The gene calls are TRBV7-2 and TRBJ2-2; D possibly corresponds to TRBD2 (5 bases). The V end was cut by 6 bases, the J end by 6 bases, with 26 bases between. The V gene's germline CDR1 is SGHTA and CDR2 FQGNSA. The CDR3 is 18 amino acids. This CDR3 is CASRRAGYPGSFAGELFF. In DNA form, the CDR3 reads TGTGCCAGCAGACGCGCGGGTTATCCCGGTTCTTTCGCCGGGGAGCTGTTTTTT.

This chain uses TRBV7-3 with TRBJ2-2, with TRBD1 matching over 7 bases. Germline assignment: CDR1 SGHTA and CDR2 FQGTGA. J was trimmed by 6 bases and V by 4 bases; bases with no gene match: 5. The CDR3 contains 14 residues. CDR3 protein: CASSSRGPSGELFF. CDR3 coding DNA: TGTGCCAGCAGCTCGAGGGGGCCATCCGGGGAGCTGTTTTTT.

This chain uses TRBV27 with TRBJ1-5; 11 bases align to TRBD1. The CDR3 consists of 15 residues. V was clipped by 5 bases and J by 6 bases; unmatched bases: 6. Per the germline V gene, CDR1 is MNHEY and CDR2 is SMNVEV (reference sequence). CDR3 in DNA: TGTGCCAGCAGTAGGAAGGGACAGGGGGGTCAGCCCCAGCATTTT. Translation gives CASSRKGQGGQPQHF.

J is TRBJ2-2 and V is TRBV7-3; D gene ambiguous. V was trimmed by 5 bases and J by 6 bases, leaving 13 bases between them. The length of the CDR3 is 14 residues. Germline V gene lookup returns CDR1 SGHTA and CDR2 FQGTGA. The CDR3 DNA is TGTGCCAGCAGCCCCCGCGGCCCGCCCGGGGAGCTGTTTTTT. Translated: CASSPRGPPGELFF.

The V call is TRBV18, the J call TRBJ2-7; 9 bases are a match to TRBD1. CDR3 length equals 14 residues. V gave up 5 bases and J gave up 3 bases; unmatched junction bases: 5. From germline, CDR1 is KGHSH and CDR2 LQKENI. CDR3 loop: CASSSTGGRYEQYF. The CDR3 DNA reads as TGTGCCAGCTCATCGACAGGGGGGCGCTACGAGCAGTACTTC.

V gene TRBV5-1 combines with J gene TRBJ2-1; 11 bases match TRBD2. J was trimmed by 16 bases and V by 4 bases; bases with no gene match: 10. This CDR3 has 13 amino acids. Looked up from germline, CDR1 is SGHRS and CDR2 is YFSETQ. CDR3 coding DNA: TGCGCCAGCAGCCCCGGGCTAGCGGGAGGTGAATTCTTC. The encoded protein is CASSPGLAGGEFF.

The V and J genes are TRBV3-1 (or the pseudogene TRBV3-2) and TRBJ1-5; D not resolved. Deletions cut 4 bases from V and 10 bases from J, with 14 bases between. The germline CDR1 and CDR2 sequences are LGHDT and YNNKEL (reference sequence). The CDR3 length is 13 residues. This CDR3 is CASSPPLLRPQHF. The CDR3 DNA reads as TGTGCCAGCAGCCCCCCCCTCCTACGACCCCAGCATTTT.

V is TRBV19 and J is TRBJ1-6; TRBD1 agrees at 7 bases. The ends lost 5 bases at V and 7 bases at J; junction bases unmatched: 8. Germline-derived CDR1 and CDR2 are LNHDA and SQIVND (reference sequence). This CDR3 has 15 residues. The CDR3 DNA sequence: TGTGCCAGTAGTCGGGACAGCTTTGAGAATTCACCCCTCCACTTT. It codes for CASSRDSFENSPLHF. Full variable domain (remainder filled in from reference TRBV19 and TRBJ1-6): DGGITQSPKYLFRKEGQNVTLSCEQNLNHDAMYWYRQDPGQGLRLIYYSQIVNDFQKGDIAEGYSVSREKKESFPLTVTSAQKNPTAFYLCASSRDSFENSPLHFGNGTRLTVT.

The rearrangement uses TRBV25-1 and TRBJ2-1, with a possible D match to TRBD2 (5 bases). Germline V gene sequence: CDR1 MGHDK, CDR2 SYGVNS. This CDR3 has 11 residues. V gave up 9 bases and J gave up 13 bases, with 16 bases separating them. This CDR3 is CASQGERFQFF. In DNA, the CDR3 is TGTGCCAGTCAAGGCGAGCGGTTTCAGTTCTTC.

V is TRBV28 and J is TRBJ2-7; 7 bases map to TRBD1. CDR3 length equals 14 residues. Looked up from germline, CDR1 is MDHEN and CDR2 is SYDVKM. The V gene end was trimmed by 5 bases and the J gene end by 3 bases; junction bases not matched to a gene: 7. In DNA form, the CDR3 reads TGTGCCAGCAGTGGCCCGGGACAGCTCTACGAGCAGTACTTC. It encodes CASSGPGQLYEQYF.

The chain combines TRBV19 with TRBJ1-1; a weak D match, TRBD1 (5 bases). This CDR3 spans 18 amino acids. Germline CDR1 LNHDA, CDR2 SQIVND (reference sequence). V lost 3 bases to trimming and J lost 7 bases, with 27 bases between them. CDR3 DNA sequence: TGTGCCAGTAGTATCCGCCCGGGGGAGGGGAAACGCCGTTTTGAAGCTTTCTTT. This sequence encodes CASSIRPGEGKRRFEAFF.

The chain employs TRBV11-2 and TRBJ2-5, with D hard to call. CDR1 and CDR2 (germline): SGHAT, FQNNGV. Trimming removed 4 bases from V and 5 bases from J, with 8 bases in between. The CDR3 contains 12 residues. The CDR3: CASSSPEETQYF. CDR3 bases: TGTGCCAGCAGCTCCCCCGAGGAGACCCAGTACTTC.

This chain links TRBV27 with TRBJ2-5, with 9 nucleotides matching TRBD1. V lost 6 bases, J lost 1 base, and 12 bases stayed unmatched. Germline values: CDR1 MNHEY, CDR2 SMNVEV (reference sequence). The CDR3 has 17 amino acids. CDR3 sequence reads: CASRANWPGQGQETQYF. The CDR3 region has the DNA TGTGCCAGCAGAGCTAACTGGCCGGGACAGGGCCAAGAGACCCAGTACTTC.